This is a list of T cell receptor beta chains from one sample in a study of T cells in Graves' hyperthyroidism and ophthalmopathy. Via MiXCR, TCRdb re-called the multiplex PCR reads, giving one row per CDR3 protein. The sample has under 400,000 distinct CDR3 sequences; roughly 20% are singletons. Sequenced material: blood. The receptors originated from a woman aged 40 to 50 with Graves' ophthalmopathy. The CDR3 runs from the conserved cysteine through the conserved F or W. The D gene is left open where the match is weak. Clone size, where shown, is once, few, many, or a class for clones that have expanded.

size	V	J	D	DNA	CDR3
many	TRBV20-1	TRBJ2-2	TRBD2	TGCAGTGCCAAAGGACTAGCGGGAGATCTTACCGGGGAGCTGTTTTTT	CSAKGLAGDLTGELFF
many	TRBV28	TRBJ2-5	.	TGTGCCAGCACCTCACTTGGGTTGGGGGTTGGCGCGTACTTC	CASTSLGLGVGAYF
many	TRBV7-2	TRBJ2-7	.	TGTGCCAGCAGCACCTATCAGAGCTACGAGCAGTACTTC	CASSTYQSYEQYF
many	TRBV28	TRBJ1-5	.	TGTGCCAGCAGTTTAATTTGGGGACGCAATCAGCCCCAGCATTTT	CASSLIWGRNQPQHF
many	TRBV6-1	TRBJ1-5	TRBD1	TGTGCCAGCAGCGTACAGGGGTACAATCAGCCCCAGCATTTT	CASSVQGYNQPQHF
.	TRBV20-1	TRBJ2-5	TRBD2	TGCAGTGCTCCTCACCCGACTAGCGGGCGGGCGACCCAGTACTTC	CSAPHPTSGRATQYF
few	TRBV12-5	TRBJ1-1	.	TGTGCTAGTGGTTTGGTAATTGGAGGGGGAACTGAAGCTTTCTTT	CASGLVIGGGTEAFF
.	TRBV12-5	TRBJ1-5	TRBD1	TGTGCTAGTGGTTTGGTGGCCGGGACAGGGGGTACCTTGGGGCAGCCCCAGCATTTT	CASGLVAGTGGTLGQPQHF
.	TRBV7-6	TRBJ2-2	TRBD1	TGTGCCAGCAGCCTGGGGACAGGAGCGAACACCGGGGAGCTGTTTTTT	CASSLGTGANTGELFF
few	TRBV28	TRBJ2-7	.	TGTGCCAGCAGTGTCTGGGGATCCCAAGGCTACGAGCAGTACTTC	CASSVWGSQGYEQYF
many	TRBV24-1	TRBJ1-1	.	TGTGCCACCATGGGGTCCCTGAACACTGAAGCTTTCTTT	CATMGSLNTEAFF
many	TRBV20-1	TRBJ2-7	.	TGCAGTGCTAGAGAAGGGGGGCGGCACGAGCAGTACTTC	CSAREGGRHEQYF
many	TRBV6-5	TRBJ1-2	.	TGTGCCAGCAGTTACGCGGACTATGGCTACACCTTC	CASSYADYGYTF
many	TRBV6-5	TRBJ2-7	.	TGTGCCAGCGGGTTAGGGGCCGCTTACGAGCAGTACTTC	CASGLGAAYEQYF
many	TRBV20-1	TRBJ2-7	TRBD1	TGCAGTGCTAGTAGGACAGGGGGCTACGAGCAGTACTTC	CSASRTGGYEQYF
.	TRBV30	TRBJ2-4	TRBD1	TGTGCCTGGGCCCATACAGGGGGCGTCAACATTCAGTACTTC	CAWAHTGGVNIQYF
.	TRBV7-2	TRBJ2-5	TRBD1	TGTGCCAGCAGCCGACGGTCCGGACAGGGCGGAGAGACCCAGTACTTC	CASSRRSGQGGETQYF
many	TRBV6-2/TRBV6-3	TRBJ1-1	TRBD1	TGTGCCAGCAGGGACAGGGCTGAGTACACTGAAGCTTTCTTT	CASRDRAEYTEAFF
many	TRBV12-3/TRBV12-4	TRBJ2-7	TRBD2	TGTGCCAGCAGTTTGGGGGAGGGAAGCGAGCAGTACTTC	CASSLGEGSEQYF
.	TRBV7-8	TRBJ1-2	.	TGTGCCAGCAGCTCCAACAGGGCGTATGGCTACACCTTC	CASSSNRAYGYTF
many	TRBV18	TRBJ1-5	.	TGTGCCAGCTCCCAACGGGGGGAAGCTAGCAATCAGCCCCAGCATTTT	CASSQRGEASNQPQHF
many	TRBV6-5	TRBJ2-7	TRBD2	TGTGCCAGCAGTTACTCTAGGACTAGCGGCCCACCGTACTTC	CASSYSRTSGPPYF
many	TRBV12-3/TRBV12-4	TRBJ1-2	.	TGTGCCAGCAGTTTAGTAGGGGGCTATGGCTACACCTTC	CASSLVGGYGYTF
few	TRBV19	TRBJ2-7	.	TGTGCCAGTAGCCATAATAGCCGGAGCGACGAGCAGTACTTC	CASSHNSRSDEQYF
.	TRBV5-1	TRBJ2-2	TRBD2	TGCGCCAGCAGCTCCAGGACTAGCGGGGGGACCGGGGAGCTGTTTTTT	CASSSRTSGGTGELFF
many	TRBV20-1	TRBJ2-2	.	TGCAGTGTTTACCAGGGTCCCGGGGAGCTGTTTTTT	CSVYQGPGELFF
many	TRBV19	TRBJ1-1	.	TGTGCCACCCGTATTAGTTTGAACACTGAAGCTTTCTTT	CATRISLNTEAFF
many	TRBV2	TRBJ1-5	.	TGTGCCAGCATGGTAGAGAGCAATCAGCCCCAGCATTTT	CASMVESNQPQHF
many	TRBV28	TRBJ1-1	.	TGTGCCAGCAGTCCCCCCGGAATGAACACTGAAGCTTTCTTT	CASSPPGMNTEAFF
many	TRBV5-1	TRBJ1-5	.	TGCGCCAGCAGCGACGGATATAGCAATCAGCCCCAGCATTTT	CASSDGYSNQPQHF
many	TRBV7-2	TRBJ2-5	.	TGTGCCAGCAGCTTAAGTGGGAGTTTAGAGACCCAGTACTTC	CASSLSGSLETQYF
many	TRBV6-5	TRBJ1-1	.	TGTGCCAGCAGTTTCCCAGGGCGCACTGAAGCTTTCTTT	CASSFPGRTEAFF
.	TRBV24-1	TRBJ2-2	.	TGTGCCACCGGACACCCGTCGAACACCGGGGAGCTGTTTTTT	CATGHPSNTGELFF
.	TRBV14	TRBJ2-7	.	TGTGCCAGCAGCCCGGCACCCCTTTCCTACGAGCAGTACTTC	CASSPAPLSYEQYF
many	TRBV9	TRBJ1-5	.	TGTGCCAGCAGCCCTTCAAGGGGAGGTCAGCCCCAGCATTTT	CASSPSRGGQPQHF
.	TRBV28	TRBJ2-7	TRBD2	TGTGCCAGCAGTTATAGGCTAGCGGCGAGCTCCTACGAGCAGTACTTC	CASSYRLAASSYEQYF
.	TRBV6-1	TRBJ2-5	TRBD2	TGTGCCAGCAGTGATGGGACTAGTCCGCGCGAGACCCAGTACTTC	CASSDGTSPRETQYF
many	TRBV14	TRBJ1-1	.	TGTGCCAGCAGCCCCAACGGGAGGACGGCTTACACTGAAGCTTTCTTT	CASSPNGRTAYTEAFF